This T cell receptor (beta chain) was sequenced in a study of regulatory T cells in long-lasting Graves disease (TCRdb year 2021). Context from the whole study: Persistent Graves' disease was defined as antithyroid drug treatment for over 5 years with persistently positive TSH receptor autoantibodies. The study was conducted in China and was registered as a clinical trial. Antithyroid drugs had been taken for approximately 10 years on average by persistent Graves' disease patients in the clinical cohort. A total of roughly 35 samples underwent TCR sequencing: around 13 from persistent and 20 from newly diagnosed Graves' disease patients. Patients with persistent Graves' disease were compared with patients with newly diagnosed Graves' disease using TCR sequencing and RNA sequencing of peripheral blood. The investigation overall reported the following: Lower TCR Shannon entropy and fewer highly expanded clones were observed in persistent Graves' disease patients than in newly diagnosed patients, which suggested clonal expansion. TRBV28, TRBJ1-2 and TRBJ2-5 were preferentially used in persistent disease, while TRBV20-1 and TRBJ2-1 were favored in newly diagnosed disease. The authors acknowledged the small sample size as a limitation that may reduce accuracy. Persistent patients shared more public clonotypes among themselves (around 2,800) than newly diagnosed patients did (roughly 920). Sequencing and analysis were restricted to the TCR beta chain. The study examined only peripheral blood because the primary lesion, thyroid tissue, could not be accessed.

Receptor libraries were prepared by multiplex PCR. Sequencing relied on an Illumina HiSeq 4000. CDR3 regions were amplified by Arm-PCR with iRepertoire HTBI primers to construct TCR beta libraries. Gel purification was performed on PCR products prior to sequencing. The original pipeline was this. Gene usage analysis of CDR3 amino acid clonotypes used the 62 TRBV and about 13 TRBJ segments found across samples. COPE and FqMerger were used to merge the filtered high-quality paired reads into contigs. BLAST was used to align contigs to the IMGT TRBV, TRBD and TRBJ reference genes, and CDR3 was defined following IMGT. Highly expanded clones were defined as clonotypes with a frequency above 0.1%. Repertoire diversity was measured by Shannon entropy, and V-J evenness by the Gini coefficient. Public clonotypes were defined as clonotypes shared by more than one individual. The raw public reads went through TCRdb reprocessing: fastp at Q25, MiXCR clone calling, in-frame beta chains kept. Under each unique CDR3 protein, matching rows form one entry showing the most common genes and DNA. TCRdb assigned the V and J calls; the authors' analysis was not used. In all, the sample holds over 250,000 distinct CDR3 sequences, and more than 20% of those were seen once. The biggest ten clones account for roughly three fifths of the sample.

This clonotype was observed at least ten times. Its antigen remains undetermined. Base qualities are missing; no much larger clone stands one base away. From its cysteine to its phenylalanine, the CDR3 spans 17 amino acids. CDR3 DNA is the only sequence kept; it has 51 bases, read in frame from the first base. V ends up 5 bases short and J 4 bases short, with an unmatched junction base count of 17. The label giving this sample's time point can be read as: persistent/refractory GD, antithyroid drugs over 5 years with positive TRAb. RNA was extracted from PBMCs in TRIzol for both TCR sequencing and RNA sequencing. The diagnosis of Graves' disease followed American Thyroid Association guidelines. Patients were recruited from an endocrinology department in Xi'an, China. From each patient, roughly 9 milliliters of peripheral blood was collected into an EDTA anticoagulant tube. Ficoll Paque Plus density gradient separation was used to isolate PBMCs, and no additional T cell sorting was done. RNA quality was checked with an Agilent 2100 Bioanalyzer and agarose gel, and concentration with a NanoDrop 2000.

The V gene is TRBV12-3 or TRBV12-4 and the J gene is TRBJ2-7; TRBD2 aligns with 7 central bases. The sample consisted of peripheral blood mononuclear cells (PBMCs), taken when the disease was refractory, from a patient treated with antithyroid drugs. The clonotype was recovered from a female donor with Graves disease. The encoded CDR3 is CASSPWGPLRERYEQYF. The bases read TGTGCCAGCAGTCCGTGGGGCCCTTTGCGGGAGAGGTACGAGCAGTACTTC.